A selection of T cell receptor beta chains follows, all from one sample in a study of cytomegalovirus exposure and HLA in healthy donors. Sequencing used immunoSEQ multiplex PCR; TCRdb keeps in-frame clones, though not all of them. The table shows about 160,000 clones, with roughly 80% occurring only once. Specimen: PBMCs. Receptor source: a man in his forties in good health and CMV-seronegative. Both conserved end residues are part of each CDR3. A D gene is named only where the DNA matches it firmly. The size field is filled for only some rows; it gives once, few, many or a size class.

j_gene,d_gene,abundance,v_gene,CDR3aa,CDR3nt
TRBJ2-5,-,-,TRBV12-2,CASRLKAGLAVGTQYF,TGTGCAAGTCGCTTAAAGGCAGGGCTAGCGGTCGGGACCCAGTACTTC
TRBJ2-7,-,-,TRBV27,CASSSPRESYEQYF,TGTGCCAGCAGCTCACCCAGGGAATCCTACGAGCAGTACTTC
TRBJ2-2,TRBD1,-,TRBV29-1,CSVGEQGGNTGELFF,TGCAGCGTTGGGGAACAGGGGGGGAACACCGGGGAGCTGTTTTTT
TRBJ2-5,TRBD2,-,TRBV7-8,CASSWGARGYQETQYF,TGTGCCAGCAGCTGGGGAGCGCGGGGGTACCAAGAGACCCAGTACTTC
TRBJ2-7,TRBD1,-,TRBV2,CASSDLWDSGSEQYF,TGTGCCAGCAGTGATCTGTGGGACAGTGGTTCCGAGCAGTACTTC
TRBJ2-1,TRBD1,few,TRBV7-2,CASSLGPAGGNEQFF,TGTGCCAGCAGCTTAGGGCCAGCAGGGGGCAATGAGCAGTTCTTC
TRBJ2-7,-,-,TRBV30,CAWSVRQGRHEQYF,TGTGCCTGGAGTGTACGTCAGGGTAGACACGAGCAGTACTTC
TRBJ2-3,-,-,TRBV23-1,CASKPLGHMRTDTQYF,TGCGCCAGCAAACCTCTGGGACACATGAGGACAGATACGCAGTATTTT
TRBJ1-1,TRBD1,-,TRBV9,CASSVGDRDLKGAFF,TGTGCCAGCAGCGTAGGGGACAGGGATCTAAAGGGAGCTTTCTTT
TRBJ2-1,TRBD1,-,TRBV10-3,CAISGTGTYNEQFF,TGTGCCATCAGTGGGACAGGGACCTACAATGAGCAGTTCTTC
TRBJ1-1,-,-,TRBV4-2,CASSQVGAETEAFF,TGTGCCAGCAGCCAAGTGGGGGCTGAGACTGAAGCTTTCTTT
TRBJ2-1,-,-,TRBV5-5,CASRPDTLGEQFF,TGTGCCAGCAGGCCGGACACCTTGGGTGAGCAGTTCTTC
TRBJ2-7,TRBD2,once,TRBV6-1,CASQVVLATYEQYF,TGTGCCAGTCAAGTGGTACTAGCGACCTACGAGCAGTACTTC
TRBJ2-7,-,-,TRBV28,CASSLTRSYEQYF,TGTGCCAGCAGCCTCACTAGATCCTACGAGCAGTACTTC
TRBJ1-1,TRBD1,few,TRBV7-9,CASSRGTGGYTEAFF,TGTGCCAGCAGCCGGGGGACAGGGGGCTACACTGAAGCTTTCTTT
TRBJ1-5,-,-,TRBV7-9,CASSLLNQPQHF,TGTGCCAGCAGCTTACTCAATCAGCCCCAGCATTTT
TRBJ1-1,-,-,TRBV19,CASRHRVTEAFF,TGTGCCAGTAGACACAGGGTCACTGAAGCTTTCTTT
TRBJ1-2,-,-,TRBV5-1,CASSLEPKYGYTF,TGCGCCAGCAGCTTGGAGCCGAAATATGGCTACACCTTC
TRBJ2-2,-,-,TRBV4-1,CASSRVGPNTGELFF,TGCGCCAGCAGCCGTGTGGGGCCGAACACCGGGGAGCTGTTTTTT
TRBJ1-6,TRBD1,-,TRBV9,CASSPQTGGYSPLHF,TGTGCCAGCAGCCCTCAGACAGGGGGATATTCACCCCTCCACTTT